Each of the 27 T cell receptor beta chains below was sequenced from the same sample in a study of blood T cell repertoires in COVID-19. The data were produced by immunoSEQ multiplex PCR, yet TCRdb's version contains in-frame clones alone and is incomplete. Of 100,000 to 150,000 clones listed, 75% to 90% were seen once; the top ten hold around 3%. Sequencing was performed on peripheral blood. The source of these receptors is a woman at least 80 years old with COVID-19, enrolled during active disease.

This chain links TRBV19 with TRBJ2-1, with TRBD1 as a possible D gene (7 bases). The CDR3 covers 16 residues. The germline gives CDR1 LNHDA, CDR2 SQIVND (reference sequence). Trimming took 11 bases from V and 0 from J, leaving 20 bases between them. The CDR3 sequence: CASRGGGGSSYNEQFF. The CDR3 DNA sequence: TGTGCCTCACGGGGAGGAGGGGGCAGCTCCTACAATGAGCAGTTCTTC. The full variable domain, rest sourced from reference TRBV19 and TRBJ2-1, is DGGITQSPKYLFRKEGQNVTLSCEQNLNHDAMYWYRQDPGQGLRLIYYSQIVNDFQKGDIAEGYSVSREKKESFPLTVTSAQKNPTAFYLCASRGGGGSSYNEQFFGPGTRLTVL.

The chain couples TRBV7-3 to TRBJ2-3, with 7 bases aligning to TRBD2. CDR3 length equals 15 residues. Per germline, CDR1 SGHTA and CDR2 FQGTGA. With 3 bases clipped from V and 4 bases from J, the junction kept 7 bases outside the gene matches. CDR3 loop: CASSFTTGGSDTQYF. CDR3 DNA sequence: TGTGCCAGCAGCTTTACTACGGGAGGATCAGATACGCAGTATTTT.

The genes are TRBV28 and TRBJ1-1; 7 bases map to TRBD1. In germline, CDR1 is MDHEN, CDR2 SYDVKM. The V gene end was trimmed by 6 bases and the J gene end by 6 bases; junction bases not matched to a gene: 13. CDR3 length equals 15 residues. CDR3 sequence: CASRSASGGLAEAFF. The CDR3 nucleotides read TGTGCCAGCAGATCAGCCTCAGGGGGTTTGGCTGAAGCTTTCTTT.

The chain employs TRBV18 and TRBJ2-1; D possibly corresponds to TRBD2 (6 bases). CDR1 KGHSH and CDR2 LQKENI come from the germline V gene. Trimming removed 3 bases from V and 0 bases from J, with 15 bases in between. The CDR3 contains 17 residues. CDR3 in amino acids: CASSPLRASDSYNEQFF. In DNA form, the CDR3 reads TGTGCCAGCTCACCCCTGAGGGCTAGCGACTCCTACAATGAGCAGTTCTTC.

The gene calls are TRBV6-5 and TRBJ1-2, with 8 nucleotides matching TRBD1. The CDR3 is 13 amino acids. Trimming took 6 bases from V and 4 from J; bases not matched to a gene: 4. Per germline, CDR1 MNHEY and CDR2 SVGAGI. This CDR3 is CASSPGQVYGYTF. The CDR3 nucleotides are TGTGCCAGCAGCCCGGGACAGGTCTATGGCTACACCTTC.

The chain has TRBV18 and TRBJ1-4; 8 nucleotides align to TRBD1. The ends lost 1 base at V and 8 bases at J; junction bases unmatched: 12. Germline CDR1 KGHSH, CDR2 LQKENI. This CDR3 is built from 17 residues. The CDR3 here is CASSPLGPDRGEEKLFF. CDR3 in DNA: TGTGCCAGCTCACCACTTGGTCCCGACAGGGGAGAGGAAAAACTGTTTTTT.

The V and J genes are TRBV7-2 and TRBJ2-7; 14 bases are a match to TRBD2. Germline-derived CDR1 and CDR2 are SGHTA and FQGNSA. This CDR3 comprises 15 residues. V lost 7 bases and J lost 6; bases outside the gene matches: 8. The CDR3 nucleotides read TGTGCCAGCACCGTAGGACTAGCGGGAGGAGGCGAGCAGTACTTC. It yields the protein CASTVGLAGGGEQYF.

The rearrangement uses TRBV6-2 or TRBV6-3 and TRBJ1-4, with TRBD1 matching 11 bases. The CDR3 has 15 residues. CDR1 and CDR2 (germline): MNHEY, SVGEGT. V lost 0 bases to trimming and J lost 8 bases; unmatched junction nucleotides: 2. This CDR3 is CASSYSDRGREKLFF. The CDR3 DNA sequence: TGTGCCAGCAGTTACTCGGACAGGGGGCGAGAAAAACTGTTTTTT.

V usage is TRBV6-2 or TRBV6-3 and J usage is TRBJ2-7, with D unresolved. The germline V gene encodes CDR1 MNHEY and CDR2 SVGEGT. This CDR3 has 12 amino acids. The V and J ends lost 4 bases and 0 bases respectively, with 4 bases between them. The CDR3 reads CASSLSSYEQYF. The DNA for the CDR3 is TGTGCCAGCAGTTTGAGCTCCTACGAGCAGTACTTC.

DNA of the CDR3: TGTGCCAGCAGCCTTGTCCGGGACAGGGCGAGGGAGACCCAGTACTTC. Translating it yields CASSLVRDRARETQYF. The chain combines TRBV3-1 (or the pseudogene TRBV3-2) with TRBJ2-5; the match to TRBD1 covers 9 bases. The germline V gene has CDR1 LGHDT and CDR2 YNNKEL (reference sequence). V lost 4 bases and J lost 5; bases outside the gene matches: 11. The CDR3 covers 16 residues.

The chain combines TRBV4-2 with TRBJ2-1; 8 bases match TRBD1. With V trimmed by 0 bases and J by 4 bases, 5 bases remained unmatched. The V gene's germline CDR1 is LGHNA and CDR2 YNFKEQ. The CDR3 contains 16 residues. CDR3 nucleotide sequence: TGTGCCAGCAGCCAAGACCCGGGACAGGCTTACAATGAGCAGTTCTTC. Its protein product is CASSQDPGQAYNEQFF.

This chain joins TRBV6-2 or TRBV6-3 and TRBJ1-1, with no clear D. V lost 0 bases to trimming and J lost 5 bases, with 10 bases between them. This CDR3 spans 14 amino acids. CDR1 and CDR2 from the germline V gene are MNHEY and SVGEGT. Here the CDR3 DNA reads TGTGCCAGCAGTTACTCGCGCGGGTTGACTGAAGCTTTCTTT. Its protein is CASSYSRGLTEAFF.

The chain couples TRBV24-1 to TRBJ2-1, with D perhaps matching TRBD2 (6 bases). The CDR3 has 15 amino acids. Germline V gene sequence: CDR1 KGHDR, CDR2 SFDVKD. Trimming removed 3 bases at V and 7 bases at J, with 15 bases between. This chain's CDR3 is CATSDRQGLLNEQFF. CDR3 bases: TGTGCCACCAGTGATCGGCAGGGACTTTTAAATGAGCAGTTCTTC.

The gene calls are TRBV18 and TRBJ1-5; D is possibly TRBD1 (5 bases). Germline lookup yields CDR1 KGHSH and CDR2 LQKENI. The CDR3 covers 15 residues. V gave up 1 base and J gave up 0 bases, with 7 bases separating them. CDR3 region: CASSPQGFSNQPQHF. The CDR3 region has the DNA TGTGCCAGCTCACCACAGGGGTTTAGCAATCAGCCCCAGCATTTT. The full variable domain, its missing parts supplied by reference TRBV18 and TRBJ1-5, is NAGVMQNPRHLVRRRGQEARLRCSPMKGHSHVYWYRQLPEEGLKFMVYLQKENIIDESGMPKERFSAEFPKEGPSILRIQQVVRGDSAAYFCASSPQGFSNQPQHFGDGTRLSIL.

V is TRBV20-1 and J is TRBJ2-5, with D unclear. This CDR3 has 11 amino acids. The ends were cut back, 5 bases at V and 2 bases at J, with 6 bases in the middle. Germline V gene sequence: CDR1 DFQATT, CDR2 SNEGSKA (reference sequence). This CDR3 is CSAYRQETQYF. CDR3 nucleotide sequence: TGCAGTGCTTATAGACAAGAGACCCAGTACTTC.

The chain joins TRBV19 to TRBJ2-5; D perhaps matches TRBD1 (6 bases). CDR3 length: 14 amino acids. Germline V gene lookup returns CDR1 LNHDA and CDR2 SQIVND (reference sequence). V was cut by 4 bases and J by 5 bases, with 14 bases left in between. The CDR3 loop reads CASSTTGGGETQYF. In DNA form, the CDR3 reads TGTGCCAGTAGTACGACTGGGGGCGGTGAGACCCAGTACTTC.

The V call is TRBV27, the J call TRBJ2-2; perhaps TRBD1 as D (5 bases). In germline, CDR1 is MNHEY, CDR2 SMNVEV (reference sequence). The V and J ends lost 4 bases and 0 bases respectively, with 9 bases between them. CDR3 length: 15 amino acids. In DNA, the CDR3 is TGTGCCAGCAGTTGGGGCACCTCGAACACCGGGGAGCTGTTTTTT. Its protein is CASSWGTSNTGELFF.

J is TRBJ2-1 and V is TRBV11-2; 7 bases are a match to TRBD2. There are 15 residues in the CDR3. From germline, CDR1 is SGHAT and CDR2 FQNNGV. The V and J ends lost 3 bases and 7 bases, in that order; junction bases with no gene match: 9. The CDR3 reads CASSFTSVVGNEQFF. CDR3 nucleotides: TGTGCCAGCAGCTTCACTAGCGTAGTCGGAAATGAGCAGTTCTTC.

The V gene is TRBV9, the J gene TRBJ2-2; D not resolved. Germline V gene data show CDR1 as SGDLS and CDR2 as YYNGEE. The CDR3 is 16 amino acids. V lost 0 bases and J 0 bases, leaving 9 bases between the germline ends. For the CDR3, the DNA is TGTGCCAGCAGCGTAGAGCCGGTGCCGAACACCGGGGAGCTGTTTTTT. It encodes CASSVEPVPNTGELFF.

J is TRBJ1-2 and V is TRBV6-5; D may be TRBD1 (5 bases). Trimming stripped 3 bases from V and 8 bases from J, with 13 bases between. Germline loops: CDR1 MNHEY, CDR2 SVGAGI. The CDR3 is 13 residues long. The CDR3 region has the DNA TGTGCCAGCAGTTATAGTTGGCGGGACGGCTACACCTTC. Translation gives CASSYSWRDGYTF.

V gene TRBV6-5 combines with J gene TRBJ2-3; D is possibly TRBD1 (5 bases). V dropped 4 bases and J dropped 6 bases, with 8 bases sitting between them. CDR3 length: 12 residues. Germline values: CDR1 MNHEY, CDR2 SVGAGI. CDR3 coding DNA: TGTGCCAGCAGTTTTCCAGGGGATACGCAGTATTTT. Translating it yields CASSFPGDTQYF.

The rearrangement uses TRBV3-1 (or the pseudogene TRBV3-2) and TRBJ2-1; 9 bases are a match to TRBD1. Unmatched junction bases numbered 5, after V lost 1 base and J lost 4 bases. There are 16 residues in the CDR3. CDR1 LGHDT and CDR2 YNNKEL come from the germline V gene (reference sequence). CDR3 bases: TGTGCCAGCAGCCAAGGATCAGGACAGGGGTACAATGAGCAGTTCTTC. It translates to CASSQGSGQGYNEQFF.

This chain connects TRBV12-2 to TRBJ2-2; the table assigns TRBD1, which was not confirmed against the DNA. TRBV12-2 is a known pseudogene. The CDR3 totals 19 residues. CDR3 sequence (DNA): TGTGCAAGTCGCTTGGTGAAAGGGGCAGGGGAAAAATACACCGGGGAGCTGTTTTTT. Protein sequence: CASRLVKGAGEKYTGELFF.

V and J are TRBV10-3 and TRBJ1-6; D ambiguous. Looked up from germline, CDR1 is ENHRY and CDR2 is SYGVKD. The CDR3 runs to 15 residues. The CDR3 DNA follows: TGTGCTACCGACGAGAGGAGCGCCTATAATTCACCCCTCCACTTT. Translating gives CATDERSAYNSPLHF.

This clone was seen just once. This chain links TRBV5-6 with TRBJ1-5; possibly TRBD1 for D (6 bases). V lost 4 bases and J lost 4, with 9 bases in between. Germline CDR1 is SGHDT and CDR2 is YYEEEE. This CDR3 is 13 amino acids long. CDR3 DNA: TGTGCCAGCAGCCTGCAGGGGAATCAGCCCCAGCATTTT. It is translated as CASSLQGNQPQHF.

V usage is TRBV6-5 and J usage is TRBJ1-3, with D perhaps matching TRBD1 (5 bases). This CDR3 is built from 14 residues. V was trimmed by 4 bases and J by 4 bases, leaving 11 bases between them. Germline V lookup: CDR1 MNHEY, CDR2 SVGAGI. DNA of the CDR3: TGTGCCAGCAGTTCCCCATACAGGGGAAACACCATATATTTT. It is translated as CASSSPYRGNTIYF.

The gene calls are TRBV5-4 and TRBJ2-7, with 7 bases lining up with TRBD1. Germline CDR1 SGHNT, CDR2 YYREEE (reference sequence). This CDR3 is built from 14 residues. V lost 4 bases to trimming and J lost 3 bases; unmatched junction nucleotides: 7. This chain's CDR3 is CASSASAGGYEQYF. The CDR3 bases are TGTGCCAGCAGCGCCTCCGCAGGGGGCTACGAGCAGTACTTC. Using reference TRBV5-4 and TRBJ2-7 for the parts outside the CDR3, the full variable domain is ETGVTQSPTHLIKTRGQQVTLRCSSQSGHNTVSWYQQALGQGPQFIFQYYREEENGRGNFPPRFSGLQFPNYSSELNVNALELDDSALYLCASSASAGGYEQYFGPGTRLTVT.